This note documents a single T cell receptor (beta chain) sequence. The CDR3 is 15 amino acids. The V segment lost 6 bases and the J segment 0 bases; nucleotides outside the gene matches: 4. Germline V gene lookup returns CDR1 MNHNY and CDR2 SVGAGI (reference sequence). Of the isolated RNA, all was reverse transcribed, and so the sequenced material was expressed TCRB transcripts. Assay used: immunoSEQ multiplex PCR; TCRdb lists only in-frame clones, some missing. The data hold about 320,000 clones, with roughly 15% observed a single time. These data come from a study of beta chain features in type 1 diabetes.

This receptor was obtained from a man in his thirties or forties in good health. The chain combines TRBV6-6 with TRBJ2-7; 11 bases fit TRBD2. Sequences were obtained from central memory CD4+ T cells from blood. Written as DNA, the CDR3 is TGTGCCAGCAGCATCACTAGCGGGGGCTCCTACGAGCAGTACTTC. Its translation: CASSITSGGSYEQYF.